Included here is one T cell receptor beta chain sequence, with context. The protocol was immunoSEQ multiplex PCR, while the TCRdb copy is restricted to in-frame clones and leaves out a portion. The table has roughly 60,000 clones, less than 96% seen once; the top ten hold under 1.5%. This entry belongs to a study of cytomegalovirus exposure and HLA in healthy donors. The germline gives CDR1 WNHNN, CDR2 SYGVQD (reference sequence). V was clipped by 6 bases and J by 5 bases; unmatched bases: 8. CDR3 size: 14 residues. This receptor was obtained from a woman between 18 and 29 years old in good health and CMV-seronegative. Material for sequencing was PBMCs. This chain uses TRBV10-1 with TRBJ2-7, with 9 bases aligning to TRBD2. The CDR3 is CASSAGGSRHEQYF. The DNA for the CDR3 is TGCGCCAGCAGCGCGGGGGGGTCCCGCCACGAGCAGTACTTC.